These 10 T cell receptor beta chains share one sample of origin, sequenced in a study of blood T cells in healthy people across ages. Sample-barcoded 5' priming and a J-beta primer mix drove a second PCR of about 6 to 12 cycles. Using its own MiXCR run on the 5' RACE reads, TCRdb lists one record per CDR3 protein. The repertoire holds around 800,000 distinct CDR3 sequences, with roughly 25% as singletons. These same records also appear under a second study, on T cells of mothers and their children.

The specimen sequenced was blood. All receptors derive from a boy aged 5 to 17 in good health.

This clonotype was observed a few times. This chain links TRBV4-1 with TRBJ1-1; D gene unclear. Trimming cost V 3 bases and J 6 bases, with 14 bases left between them. Per the germline V gene, CDR1 is MGHRA and CDR2 is YSYEKL. This CDR3 comprises 14 residues. The CDR3: CASSHSTARSEAFF. In DNA, the CDR3 is TGCGCCAGCAGCCATTCGACGGCCAGGTCTGAAGCTTTCTTT.

This clonotype was seen a few times. The V call is TRBV15, the J call TRBJ2-4; 7 nucleotides align to TRBD2. Germline V lookup: CDR1 LNHNV, CDR2 YYDKDF (reference sequence). CDR3 length: 15 residues. With V trimmed by 0 bases and J by 3 bases, 2 bases remained unmatched. The chain's CDR3 is CATSREASGKNIQYF. The CDR3 coding sequence is TGTGCCACCAGCAGAGAGGCTAGCGGCAAAAACATTCAGTACTTC.

V and J are TRBV28 and TRBJ2-7, with D maybe TRBD1 (5 bases). From germline, CDR1 is MDHEN and CDR2 SYDVKM. The germline V and J ends were trimmed by 10 bases and 3 bases, with 13 bases remaining between them. CDR3 length: 12 amino acids. This CDR3 reads CATAFRDYEQYF. CDR3 DNA sequence: TGTGCCACCGCATTCAGGGACTACGAGCAGTACTTC.

The V gene is TRBV3-1, the J gene TRBJ2-2, with D hard to call. The CDR3 covers 15 residues. Trimming removed 4 bases from V and 9 bases from J, with 18 bases in between. The germline V gene encodes CDR1 LGHDT and CDR2 YNNKEL (reference sequence). This CDR3 reads CASSPRPPVRWELFF. In nucleotides, the CDR3 is TGTGCCAGCAGCCCACGACCCCCCGTTCGGTGGGAGCTGTTTTTT.

Only a few counts were recorded for this clonotype. Since the CDR3 does not end with the conserved phenylalanine or tryptophan, this likely comes from a read error. The chain carries TRBV12-3 or TRBV12-4 and TRBJ2-5, with 8 bases fitting TRBD2. Judging by the DNA end, TRBJ2-1 fits better; the J call may be wrong. The CDR3 sequence is 16 residues long. This CDR3 is CASNPPGGGSYNEQFL. For the CDR3, the DNA is TGTGCCAGCAACCCTCCTGGCGGGGGGAGCTACAATGAGCAGTTCCTC.

This rearrangement joins TRBV5-5 to TRBJ2-7; D is tentatively TRBD1 or TRBD2 (5 bases each). Germline V gives CDR1 SGHKS, CDR2 YYEKEE (reference sequence). CDR3 length: 13 residues. The V end lost 0 bases, the J end lost 3 bases, and 7 bases lay between the germline ends. The CDR3, as DNA: TGTGCCAGCAGCTTGGGGGACGGCTACGAGCAGTACTTC. It translates to CASSLGDGYEQYF.

The chain carries TRBV7-9 and TRBJ2-5; 10 bases map to TRBD2. Germline assignment: CDR1 SEHNR and CDR2 FQNEAQ (reference sequence). The V and J ends lost 5 bases and 2 bases, in that order; junction bases with no gene match: 14. The length of the CDR3 is 18 residues. The CDR3 DNA sequence: TGTGCCAGCAGCCCCCAATTAGCGGGGGGAAGACGTCAAGAGACCCAGTACTTC. It specifies CASSPQLAGGRRQETQYF.

The chain recombines TRBV5-1 with TRBJ2-3; no firm D call. V lost 0 bases, J lost 0 bases, and 11 bases lay in between. The V gene's germline CDR1 is SGHRS and CDR2 YFSETQ. The CDR3 is 16 residues long. CDR3 DNA: TGCGCCAGCAGCTTGGAGGCAGCGCCTAGCACAGATACGCAGTATTTT. Its protein is CASSLEAAPSTDTQYF.

This clonotype was observed a few times. This sequence joins TRBV7-6 and TRBJ2-3; 11 bases map to TRBD2. The V gene end was trimmed by 6 bases and the J gene end by 2 bases; junction bases not matched to a gene: 4. The CDR3 is 15 amino acids. CDR1 is SGHVS, CDR2 FNYEAQ, per germline. The CDR3 loop is CASRPTSGVTDTQYF. The CDR3 DNA reads as TGTGCCAGCAGGCCGACTAGCGGGGTCACAGATACGCAGTATTTT.

The chain recombines TRBV20-1 with TRBJ1-2; TRBD1 matches 10 bases. With V trimmed by 0 bases and J by 5 bases, 6 bases remained unmatched. The CDR3 contains 15 residues. Germline V gene data show CDR1 as DFQATT and CDR2 as SNEGSKA (reference sequence). The CDR3 sequence: CSARDRQGARYGYTF. DNA of the CDR3: TGCAGTGCTAGAGACCGACAGGGGGCAAGATATGGCTACACCTTC.